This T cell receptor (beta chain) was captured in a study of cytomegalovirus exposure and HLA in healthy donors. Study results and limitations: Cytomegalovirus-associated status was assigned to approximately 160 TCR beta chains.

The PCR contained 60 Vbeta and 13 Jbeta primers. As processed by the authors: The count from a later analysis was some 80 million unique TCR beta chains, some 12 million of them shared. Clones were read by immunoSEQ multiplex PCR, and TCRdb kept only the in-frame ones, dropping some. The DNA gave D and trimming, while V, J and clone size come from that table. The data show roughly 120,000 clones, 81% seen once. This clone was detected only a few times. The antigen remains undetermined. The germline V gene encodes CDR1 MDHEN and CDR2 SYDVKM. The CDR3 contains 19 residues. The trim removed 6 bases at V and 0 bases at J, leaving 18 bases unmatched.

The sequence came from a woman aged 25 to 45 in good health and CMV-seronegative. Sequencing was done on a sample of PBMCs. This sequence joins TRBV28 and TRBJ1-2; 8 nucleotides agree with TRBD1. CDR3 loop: CASREDPAGGELANYGYTF. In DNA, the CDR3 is TGTGCCAGCAGAGAAGACCCGGCAGGGGGCGAATTAGCTAACTATGGCTACACCTTC.